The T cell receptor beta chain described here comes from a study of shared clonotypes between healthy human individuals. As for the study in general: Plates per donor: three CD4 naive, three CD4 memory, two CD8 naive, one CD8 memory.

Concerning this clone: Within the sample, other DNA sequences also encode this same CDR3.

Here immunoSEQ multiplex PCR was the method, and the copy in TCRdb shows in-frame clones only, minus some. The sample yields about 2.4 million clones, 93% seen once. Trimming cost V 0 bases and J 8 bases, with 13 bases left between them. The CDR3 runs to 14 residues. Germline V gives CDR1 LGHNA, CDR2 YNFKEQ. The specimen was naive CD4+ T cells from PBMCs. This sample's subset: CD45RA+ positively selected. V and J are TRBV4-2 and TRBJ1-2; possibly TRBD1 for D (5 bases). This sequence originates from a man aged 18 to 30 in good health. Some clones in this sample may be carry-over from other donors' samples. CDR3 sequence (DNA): TGTGCCAGCAGCCAAGAAAAAGGGGCGAGGGGCTACACCTTC. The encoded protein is CASSQEKGARGYTF.